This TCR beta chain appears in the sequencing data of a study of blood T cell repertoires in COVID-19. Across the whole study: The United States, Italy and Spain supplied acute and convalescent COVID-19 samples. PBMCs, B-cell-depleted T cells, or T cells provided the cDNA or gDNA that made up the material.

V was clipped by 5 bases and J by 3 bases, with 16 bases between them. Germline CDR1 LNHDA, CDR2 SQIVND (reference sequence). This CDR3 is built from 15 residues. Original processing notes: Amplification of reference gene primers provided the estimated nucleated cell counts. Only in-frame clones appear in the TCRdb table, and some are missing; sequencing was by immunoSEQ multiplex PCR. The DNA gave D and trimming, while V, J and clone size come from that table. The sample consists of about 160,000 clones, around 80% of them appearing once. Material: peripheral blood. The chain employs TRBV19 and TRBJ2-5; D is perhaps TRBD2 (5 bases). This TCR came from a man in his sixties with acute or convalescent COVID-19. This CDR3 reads CASSREGVGKETQYF. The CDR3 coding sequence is TGTGCCAGTAGTCGTGAGGGTGTTGGGAAAGAGACCCAGTACTTC. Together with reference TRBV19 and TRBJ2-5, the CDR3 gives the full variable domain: DGGITQSPKYLFRKEGQNVTLSCEQNLNHDAMYWYRQDPGQGLRLIYYSQIVNDFQKGDIAEGYSVSREKKESFPLTVTSAQKNPTAFYLCASSREGVGKETQYFGPGTRLLVL.